This T cell receptor beta chain comes out of a study of cytomegalovirus exposure and HLA in healthy donors. Study conclusions and caveats: The tendency of first-cohort TCR clusters to co-occur in the roughly 120 validation repertoires was the finding of a later analysis.

Per the germline V gene, CDR1 is MDHEN and CDR2 is SYDVKM. V lost 6 bases, J lost 2 bases, and 9 bases lay in between. This CDR3 spans 13 amino acids. Sequencing was performed with immunoSEQ multiplex PCR; in TCRdb, only in-frame clones are kept and a portion is missing. The data hold some 140,000 clones, with 86% observed a single time. In the case of this clone: The antigen is not known.

This chain uses TRBV28 with TRBJ2-3; D is unclear. Sequencing input: PBMCs. The TCR comes from a young man in good health and CMV-seropositive. The CDR3 nucleotides are TGTGCCAGCAGCCTGGGCTTCACAGATACGCAGTATTTT. Encoded protein: CASSLGFTDTQYF. The full variable domain, completed using reference TRBV28 and TRBJ2-3, is DVKVTQSSRYLVKRTGEKVFLECVQDMDHENMFWYRQDPGLGLRLIYFSYDVKMKEKGDIPEGYSVSREKKERFSLILESASTNQTSMYLCASSLGFTDTQYFGPGTRLTVL.